Shown below are 31 T cell receptor beta chains from a single sample sequenced in a study of T cells after yellow fever vaccination. A single record per CDR3 protein comes from TCRdb applying MiXCR to the 5' RACE reads. In the table there are about 500,000 distinct CDR3 sequences, 17% of which are singletons. The sample here was PBMCs, taken 4 to 5 days after the first yellow fever vaccination. The receptors stem from a man aged 18 to 30 who received the YFV17D yellow fever vaccine.

Many counts were recorded for this clonotype. The chain employs TRBV28 and TRBJ2-5; D not resolved. V was shortened by 5 bases and J by 5 bases, with 12 bases between the two germline ends. Looked up from germline, CDR1 is MDHEN and CDR2 is SYDVKM. This CDR3 spans 13 amino acids. As DNA, the CDR3 is TGTGCCAGCAGTGCTCCACCGGTGGAGACCCAGTACTTC. Protein: CASSAPPVETQYF.

CDR3 sequence reads: CASSLGAVNGYTF. In nucleotides, the CDR3 is TGCGCCAGCAGCTTGGGGGCAGTTAATGGCTACACCTTC. The chain recombines TRBV5-1 with TRBJ1-2; no reliable D call. V was shortened by 0 bases and J by 6 bases, with 9 bases between the two germline ends. The CDR3 is 13 residues long. Germline assignment: CDR1 SGHRS and CDR2 YFSETQ.

The chain carries TRBV7-8 and TRBJ2-1; D perhaps matches TRBD2 (5 bases). Trimming pared 0 bases from V and 6 bases from J, leaving 15 bases between. This CDR3 has 16 amino acids. Germline V gene data show CDR1 as SGHVS and CDR2 as FQNEAQ. The CDR3 loop is CASSLARSGGSNEQFF. As DNA, the CDR3 is TGTGCCAGCAGCTTAGCCCGCTCTGGCGGGTCCAATGAGCAGTTCTTC.

This clonotype was found a few times. The rearrangement links TRBV6-2 or TRBV6-3 to TRBJ2-1; D is perhaps TRBD1 (6 bases). Deletions cut 7 bases from V and 6 bases from J, with 16 bases between. Germline CDR1 is MNHEY and CDR2 is SVGEGT. This CDR3 region has 14 residues. Here the CDR3 DNA reads TGTGCCAGCAACCCCCCCGCAGGGGCCAATGAGCAGTTCTTC. It translates to CASNPPAGANEQFF.

This sequence joins TRBV6-1 and TRBJ2-6; 8 positions agree with TRBD1. Looked up from germline, CDR1 is MNHNS and CDR2 is SASEGT. The CDR3 consists of 16 residues. V shed 4 bases, J shed 2 bases, and the junction held 4 bases outside the gene matches. The CDR3 nucleotides are TGTGCCAGCAGTGCCGGACAGGGAACTGGGGCCAACGTCCTGACTTTC. This gives the protein CASSAGQGTGANVLTF.

Only a few counts were recorded for this clonotype. V gene TRBV7-8 combines with J gene TRBJ1-6; TRBD1 might be the D (5 bases). Germline V gives CDR1 SGHVS, CDR2 FQNEAQ. V lost 5 bases and J 5 bases, leaving 13 bases between the germline ends. The CDR3 consists of 15 residues. The CDR3: CASSIGTGDNSPLHF. CDR3 bases: TGTGCCAGCAGCATAGGTACAGGAGATAATTCACCCCTCCACTTT.

This clonotype was recorded once. CDR3 coding DNA: TGTGCCAGCAGCCAATTCACCGGGACTGAGCAGTTCTTC. Translating it yields CASSQFTGTEQFF. This chain connects TRBV3-1 to TRBJ2-1; D is perhaps TRBD1 or TRBD2 (5 bases each). Deletions cut 2 bases from V and 9 bases from J, with 11 bases between. This CDR3 is built from 13 residues. Germline CDR1 reads LGHDT; CDR2 reads YNNKEL (reference sequence).

This clonotype occurred a few times. The genes are TRBV20-1 and TRBJ2-1; D might be TRBD1 (5 bases). The V end lost 6 bases, the J end lost 9 bases, and 9 bases lay between the germline ends. The germline CDR1 and CDR2 sequences are DFQATT and SNEGSKA (reference sequence). The CDR3 has 10 residues. The CDR3 bases are TGCAGTGCACAGGATGGTGAGCAGTTCTTC. Its translation is CSAQDGEQFF.

This chain links TRBV29-1 with TRBJ2-1; a possible D gene is TRBD2 (5 bases). The CDR3 runs 13 residues. Trimming took 6 bases from V and 1 from J, leaving 10 bases between them. The V gene's germline CDR1 is SQVTM and CDR2 ANQGSEA. CDR3 sequence (DNA): TGCAGCGTACCAAGAGGGTCCTACAATGAGCAGTTCTTC. Translation: CSVPRGSYNEQFF.

In DNA, the CDR3 is TGTGCCTGGAGTGATTACAGGCCCTACGAGCAGTACTTC. It translates to CAWSDYRPYEQYF. This chain uses TRBV30 with TRBJ2-7, with D possibly matching TRBD1 (5 bases). CDR3 length: 13 residues. Trimming took off 1 base at V and 2 bases at J, with 9 bases between the two ends. From germline, CDR1 is GTSNPN and CDR2 SVGIG (reference sequence).

The sample holds a few counts of this clonotype. This rearrangement joins TRBV5-5 to TRBJ1-2; D is perhaps TRBD1 (5 bases). The CDR3 has 11 residues. The germline V gene has CDR1 SGHKS and CDR2 YYEKEE (reference sequence). V was shortened by 6 bases and J by 8 bases, with 11 bases between the two germline ends. The CDR3 sequence is CASMSAGGYTF. CDR3 nucleotides: TGTGCCAGCATGTCGGCAGGGGGCTACACCTTC.

V and J are TRBV7-2 and TRBJ1-3; D is unclear. This CDR3 contains 13 residues. The germline V gene encodes CDR1 SGHTA and CDR2 FQGNSA. V was pared by 3 bases and J by 11 bases, with 14 bases between. Here the CDR3 reads CASSFAAMESIYF. CDR3 in DNA: TGTGCCAGCAGCTTCGCAGCTATGGAGTCCATATATTTT.

The chain carries TRBV7-2 and TRBJ2-2; a weak D match, TRBD1 (5 bases). This CDR3 has 16 amino acids. Germline V gene data show CDR1 as SGHTA and CDR2 as FQGNSA. V gave up 5 bases and J gave up 1 base, with 14 bases separating them. The CDR3 here is CASSPRRQRNTGELFF. CDR3 in DNA: TGTGCCAGCAGCCCCCGGAGACAGCGGAACACCGGGGAGCTGTTTTTT.

The sample holds a few counts of this clonotype. The genes are TRBV5-1 and TRBJ2-7; 9 nucleotides agree with TRBD1. The V gene end was trimmed by 4 bases and the J gene end by 4 bases; junction bases not matched to a gene: 9. The germline V gene has CDR1 SGHRS and CDR2 YFSETQ. The CDR3 sequence is 15 residues long. The CDR3 spells CASSASGTGWYEQYF. For the CDR3, the DNA is TGCGCCAGCAGCGCATCAGGGACAGGGTGGTACGAGCAGTACTTC. Variable domain in full (rest from reference TRBV5-1 and TRBJ2-7): KAGVTQTPRYLIKTRGQQVTLSCSPISGHRSVSWYQQTPGQGLQFLFEYFSETQRNKGNFPGRFSGRQFSNSRSEMNVSTLELGDSALYLCASSASGTGWYEQYFGPGTRLTVT.

This clonotype was seen only a few times. The J gene is TRBJ2-5, the V gene TRBV10-3; 8 bases map to TRBD1. CDR1 is ENHRY and CDR2 is SYGVKD in the germline V gene. CDR3 length: 15 residues. V shed 6 bases and J 4 bases; nucleotides not matched to a gene: 10. CDR3 amino acids: CAISQQGGAGETQYF. The DNA of the CDR3 is TGTGCCATCAGCCAACAGGGGGGCGCGGGAGAGACCCAGTACTTC.

The chain is built from TRBV10-3 and TRBJ2-3, with a weak D call TRBD1 (7 bases). Deletions cut 4 bases from V and 0 bases from J, with 14 bases between. The CDR3 is 16 amino acids. Germline V gene lookup returns CDR1 ENHRY and CDR2 SYGVKD. The CDR3 reads CAISVEQGTSTDTQYF. The CDR3 nucleotides read TGTGCCATCAGTGTGGAACAGGGGACTAGCACAGATACGCAGTATTTT.

This clonotype was observed a few times. The V and J genes are TRBV6-1 and TRBJ2-3, with 9 bases fitting TRBD2. CDR1 is MNHNS, CDR2 SASEGT, per germline. The CDR3 totals 13 residues. V shed 6 bases and J 5 bases; nucleotides not matched to a gene: 3. The CDR3 DNA reads as TGTGCCAGCAGGGGGACTAGCTTAGATACGCAGTATTTT. It translates to CASRGTSLDTQYF.

The rearrangement uses TRBV6-5 and TRBJ2-7; 8 nucleotides agree with TRBD1. V lost 2 bases and J lost 3; bases outside the gene matches: 9. Germline V CDR1 and CDR2: MNHEY, SVGAGI. This CDR3 spans 16 amino acids. CDR3 protein: CASSYASRQGHYEQYF. The DNA of the CDR3 is TGTGCCAGCAGTTACGCTTCCCGACAGGGGCACTACGAGCAGTACTTC.

This clonotype was picked up a small number of times. The CDR3 region has the DNA TGTGCCAGCAGCCAAGGGCCTAGCGGGGGGGAGGGGCAGTTCTTC. It codes for CASSQGPSGGEGQFF. The rearrangement links TRBV3-1 to TRBJ2-1; 12 bases agree with TRBD2. Germline V CDR1 and CDR2: LGHDT, YNNKEL (reference sequence). The CDR3 loop spans 15 amino acids. Trimming removed 1 base from V and 12 bases from J; junction bases left unmatched: 7.

This clonotype has only a few counts. The chain recombines TRBV5-4 with TRBJ1-2, with a tentative D call TRBD1 (5 bases). The CDR3 spans 13 residues. Trimming took off 5 bases at V and 5 bases at J, with 13 bases between the two ends. Germline V lookup: CDR1 SGHNT, CDR2 YYREEE (reference sequence). The CDR3 spells CASRPPAGYGYTF. CDR3 coding DNA: TGTGCCAGCAGGCCACCAGCAGGGTATGGCTACACCTTC.

This clonotype was counted between two and nine times. The rearrangement links TRBV2 to TRBJ2-1; D gene unclear. The CDR3 sequence is 13 residues long. Germline values: CDR1 SNHLY, CDR2 FYNNEI. Trimming stripped 7 bases from V and 8 bases from J, with 15 bases between. This CDR3 is CASKKEYNDEQFF. Here the CDR3 DNA reads TGTGCCAGCAAAAAAGAGTACAACGATGAGCAGTTCTTC.

V and J are TRBV28 and TRBJ2-7; D may match TRBD1 or TRBD2 (5 bases each). The CDR3 length is 13 residues. Trimming removed 8 bases from V and 2 bases from J, with 13 bases in between. Germline values: CDR1 MDHEN, CDR2 SYDVKM. The CDR3 coding sequence is TGTGCCAGCCAACCCCAGGGACCCTACGAGCAGTACGTC. Amino acids: CASQPQGPYEQYV.

This clonotype was counted only a few times. The DNA of the CDR3 is TGTGCCAGCAGGATAGCGGGGGGCAAGAACACCGGGGAGCTGTTTTTT. Translation gives CASRIAGGKNTGELFF. V is TRBV12-3 or TRBV12-4 and J is TRBJ2-2; TRBD2 matches 10 bases. This CDR3 region has 16 residues. V trimming: 6 bases; J trimming: 1 base; junction bases outside the gene matches: 5.

This clonotype was observed a handful of times. This chain links TRBV4-2 with TRBJ1-4; D may be TRBD1 (6 bases). This CDR3 has 14 residues. CDR1 LGHNA and CDR2 YNFKEQ come from the germline V gene. Trimming shortened V by 2 bases and J by 7 bases, and 11 bases separated the two germline ends. CDR3 residues: CASSQMPGVEKLFF. CDR3 DNA sequence: TGTGCCAGCAGCCAAATGCCAGGGGTTGAAAAACTGTTTTTT.

This clonotype showed up many times. This rearrangement joins TRBV7-2 to TRBJ2-1, with 14 bases matching TRBD2. The V gene's germline CDR1 is SGHTA and CDR2 FQGNSA. Trimming cost V 4 bases and J 7 bases; bases outside gene matches: 3. CDR3 length equals 15 residues. The DNA of the CDR3 is TGTGCCAGCAGCTCTCGGACTAGCGGGGGGAATGAGCAGTTCTTC. Amino acid sequence: CASSSRTSGGNEQFF.

This clonotype was counted between two and nine times. The V gene is TRBV10-3, the J gene TRBJ1-4, with no clear D. V was shortened by 8 bases and J by 6 bases, with 10 bases between the two germline ends. This CDR3 is 12 amino acids long. CDR1 and CDR2 (germline): ENHRY, SYGVKD. The CDR3 protein is CAIRGGDEKLFF. CDR3 DNA sequence: TGTGCCATCCGCGGCGGTGATGAAAAACTGTTTTTT.

This clonotype occurred a few times. The V and J genes are TRBV12-3 or TRBV12-4 and TRBJ2-3; D might be TRBD2 (5 bases). The CDR3 consists of 14 residues. Trimming left V 2 bases short and J 4 bases short, with 10 bases between. CDR3 residues: CASSLNVRADTQYF. CDR3 in DNA: TGTGCCAGCAGTTTAAACGTGAGGGCAGATACGCAGTATTTT.

This clonotype was observed a few times. The CDR3 DNA is TGCGCCAGCAGCCCCATCACAGGGGTCGATTCACCCCTCCACTTT. This codes for CASSPITGVDSPLHF. The chain recombines TRBV5-1 with TRBJ1-6; 7 bases align to TRBD1. The CDR3 is 15 amino acids. Trimming took 4 bases from V and 8 from J; bases not matched to a gene: 9. Germline CDR1 is SGHRS and CDR2 is YFSETQ.

This clonotype has a handful of counts. The rearrangement links TRBV20-1 to TRBJ2-4; 8 positions match TRBD1. Germline CDR1 reads DFQATT; CDR2 reads SNEGSKA (reference sequence). After removal of 6 bases from V and 7 bases from J, the junction contained 5 bases not matched to a gene. The CDR3 extends over 12 amino acids. Here the CDR3 DNA reads TGCAGTGCCCAGGGGGCTGGGAACATTCAGTACTTC. Amino acid sequence: CSAQGAGNIQYF.

This clonotype was picked up many times. The gene calls are TRBV5-7 and TRBJ2-2; D uncertain. TRBV5-7 is an ORF, with its function uncertain. The CDR3 length is 12 residues. V dropped 5 bases and J dropped 0 bases, with 2 bases sitting between them. The CDR3 is CASRTNTGELFF. In DNA form, the CDR3 reads TGTGCCAGCAGAACGAACACCGGGGAGCTGTTTTTT.

The DNA for the CDR3 is TGTGCCAGCAGTATGAATCAGCCCCAGCATTTT. Protein: CASSMNQPQHF. The J gene is TRBJ1-5, the V gene TRBV28; no definite D call. The V and J ends lost 5 bases and 4 bases respectively, with 3 bases between them. CDR1 is MDHEN, CDR2 SYDVKM, per germline. The CDR3 contains 11 residues.